This TCR beta chain was documented in a study of T cell repertoires in cytomegalovirus infection. Overall study context: Public TCR beta signatures provided an indication of both CMV infection and a matching HLA type.

Each CDR3 protein is one row after TCRdb ran MiXCR on the reads. The sample shows about 200,000 distinct CDR3 sequences, 8% to 10% of them seen only once. Study-wide findings and caveats: Cumulative frequency (of public TCR beta family members) identified carriers of CMV plus the relevant HLA.

The CDR3 runs 15 residues. The V gene lost 0 bases and the J gene lost 3 bases, with 12 bases spanning the gap. Germline V gives CDR1 SGHVS, CDR2 FQNEAQ. The sample holds many counts of this clonotype. Its matching antigen is unknown. The sequencing sample was made of PBMCs. V is TRBV7-8 and J is TRBJ2-7; a possible D gene is TRBD2 (5 bases). The TCR sequence derives from a human donor in good health (CMV status not recorded). Some clones in this sample may be carry-over from other donors' samples. The CDR3 DNA follows: TGTGCCAGCAGCTTAGCGGCGGGTTCTGGCTACGAGCAGTACTTC. It encodes CASSLAAGSGYEQYF.